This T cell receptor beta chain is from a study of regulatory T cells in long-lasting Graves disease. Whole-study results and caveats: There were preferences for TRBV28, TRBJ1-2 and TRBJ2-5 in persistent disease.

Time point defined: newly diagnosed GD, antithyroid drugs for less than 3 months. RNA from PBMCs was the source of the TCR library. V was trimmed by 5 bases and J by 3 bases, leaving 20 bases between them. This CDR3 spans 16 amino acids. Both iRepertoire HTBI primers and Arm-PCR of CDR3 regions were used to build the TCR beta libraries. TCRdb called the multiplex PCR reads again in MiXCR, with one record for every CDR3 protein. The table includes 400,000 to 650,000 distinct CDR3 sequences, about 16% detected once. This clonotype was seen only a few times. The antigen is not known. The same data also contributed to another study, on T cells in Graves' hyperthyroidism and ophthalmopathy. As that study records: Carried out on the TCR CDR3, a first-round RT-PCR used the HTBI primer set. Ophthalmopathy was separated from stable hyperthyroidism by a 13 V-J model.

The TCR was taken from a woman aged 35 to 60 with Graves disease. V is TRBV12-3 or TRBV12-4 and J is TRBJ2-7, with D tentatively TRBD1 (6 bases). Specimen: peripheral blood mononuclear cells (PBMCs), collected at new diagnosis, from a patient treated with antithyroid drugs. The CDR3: CASSPRSDSTDYEQYF. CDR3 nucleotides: TGTGCCAGCAGTCCCCGATCGGACAGCACCGACTACGAGCAGTACTTC.